A selection of T cell receptor beta chains follows, all from one sample in a study of shared clonotypes between healthy human individuals. Using immunoSEQ multiplex PCR, the repertoire was profiled, and TCRdb retains in-frame clones only, with some absent. The sample lists some 470,000 clones, 76% occurring once. The sequencing input was PBMCs. The source of these receptors is a woman in her forties in good health. Some clones in this sample may be carry-over from other donors' samples. Each CDR3 is given with its conserved first and last residue. The D gene is left open where the match is weak. Clone size is not always given. Where it is, it says once, few, many or a class for expanded clones.

v_gene	j_gene	abundance	d_gene	CDR3nt	CDR3aa
TRBV28	TRBJ2-2	.	.	TGTGCCAGCAGTTTGTCTCCGGTCACCGGGGAGCTGTTTTTT	CASSLSPVTGELFF
TRBV6-5	TRBJ2-1	.	TRBD1	TGTGCCAGCAGGTCCGGGACAGGGTTTGATGAGCAGTTCTTC	CASRSGTGFDEQFF
TRBV28	TRBJ1-1	few	.	TGTGCCAGCACGGGGCCCGGAAGGGGGAACACTGAAGCTTTCTTT	CASTGPGRGNTEAFF
TRBV11-2	TRBJ2-2	few	TRBD1	TGTGCCAGCAGCCAGCGCTCGGACAGGGGCACCGGGGAGCTGTTTTTT	CASSQRSDRGTGELFF
TRBV28	TRBJ2-3	once	.	TGTGCCAGCAGCACAACAGGGTTGGGCACAGATACGCAGTATTTT	CASSTTGLGTDTQYF
TRBV28	TRBJ1-1	.	TRBD1	TGTGCCAGCACCCGGGACAGGGGTCTTGAAGCTTTCTTT	CASTRDRGLEAFF
TRBV11-1	TRBJ2-7	few	.	TGTGCCAGCAGAAGCGACAGCTCCTACGAGCAGTACTTC	CASRSDSSYEQYF
TRBV27	TRBJ2-1	.	TRBD2	TGTGCCAGCTCTAGTCTACGGGAGGGCCCCAATGAGCAGTTCTTC	CASSSLREGPNEQFF
TRBV5-1	TRBJ2-3	.	.	TGCGCCAGCAGCTTGGAACCTCAGGGTGGGTACGATACGCAGTATTTT	CASSLEPQGGYDTQYF
TRBV5-1	TRBJ2-5	.	.	TGCGCCAGCAGCTTGGCCCGGGGTAGGGAAGAGACCCAGTACTTC	CASSLARGREETQYF
TRBV7-2	TRBJ1-2	many	.	TGTGCCAGCAGCCCAGACGGGAGGGTAAATGGCTACACCTTC	CASSPDGRVNGYTF
TRBV10-3	TRBJ2-6	.	.	TGTGCCATCCCAGCACCCATCTCTGGGGCCAACGTCCTGACTTTC	CAIPAPISGANVLTF
TRBV7-7	TRBJ2-2	.	TRBD2	TGTGCTAGCAGCGCACGTAGCGGGCCCGCGAACACCGGGGAGCTGTTTTTT	CASSARSGPANTGELFF
TRBV25-1	TRBJ1-2	.	TRBD1	TGTGCCAGCAGTGACGGACAGGATTGGGGCTACACCTTC	CASSDGQDWGYTF
TRBV5-1	TRBJ2-1	.	.	TGCGCCAGCAGCTTTGACCCAGTTGGTGAGCAGTTCTTC	CASSFDPVGEQFF
TRBV7-9	TRBJ1-5	.	.	TGTGCCAGCAGCTTAGCGCCAGATCAGCCCCAGCATTTT	CASSLAPDQPQHF
TRBV10-3	TRBJ2-3	.	TRBD2	TGTGCCACCTCCCAGCGGGATCCACGAGATACGCAGTACTTT	CATSQRDPRDTQYF
TRBV6-5	TRBJ1-4	.	.	TGTGCCAGCTCGGTGGATGAAAAACTGTTTTTT	CASSVDEKLFF
TRBV27	TRBJ1-5	.	.	TGTGCCAGCAAATGGGTTTATAGCAATCAGCCCCAGCATTTT	CASKWVYSNQPQHF
TRBV7-2	TRBJ2-6	.	.	TGTGCCAGCAGCTCCACATCCTCTGGGGCCAACGTCCTGACTTTC	CASSSTSSGANVLTF
TRBV7-2	TRBJ2-5	.	TRBD2	TGTGCCAGCAGCTTAACTCTGTGGGAGGGCCAGGAGACCCAGTACTTC	CASSLTLWEGQETQYF
TRBV27	TRBJ2-1	.	.	TGTGCCAGCAGTCCCCCCCAGCGGGTAGAGGCGTTCTTC	CASSPPQRVEAFF
TRBV19	TRBJ2-7	.	.	TGTGCCAGTAGTACTACTGGGGGTGGCGAGCAGTACTTC	CASSTTGGGEQYF
TRBV11-2	TRBJ1-4	.	.	TGTGCCAGCAGATTGAACAGGGCTCATGAAAAACTGTTTTTT	CASRLNRAHEKLFF
TRBV7-2	TRBJ2-7	.	.	TGTGCCAGCAGCCAGGGCCTCTCCTACGAGCAGTACTTC	CASSQGLSYEQYF
TRBV28	TRBJ2-7	few	.	TGTGCCAGCAGTTTTCTCCCGTCTGGCCGGGACTCTCAGGGCGAGCAGTACTTC	CASSFLPSGRDSQGEQYF
TRBV11-2	TRBJ2-7	once	TRBD2	TGTGCCAGCAGCTTGCGCGGGGCTAGCGGATCCTACGAGCAGTACTTC	CASSLRGASGSYEQYF
TRBV28	TRBJ1-2	few	.	TGTGCCAGCAGTCCCCCTTGGGGGGGGGCTGTCAATGGCTACACCTTC	CASSPPWGGAVNGYTF
TRBV6-1	TRBJ2-1	.	.	TGTGCCAGCAGTGAAGCAGACGGGAGCGTCTACAATGAGCAGTTCTTC	CASSEADGSVYNEQFF
TRBV30	TRBJ2-7	.	TRBD1	TGTGCCTGGAGCCGACGTCTTGGACAGGGTTCCTACGAGCAGTACTTC	CAWSRRLGQGSYEQYF
TRBV9	TRBJ2-7	.	TRBD1	TGTGCCAGCAGCGCAGGGGGCTGGGAGCAGTACTTC	CASSAGGWEQYF